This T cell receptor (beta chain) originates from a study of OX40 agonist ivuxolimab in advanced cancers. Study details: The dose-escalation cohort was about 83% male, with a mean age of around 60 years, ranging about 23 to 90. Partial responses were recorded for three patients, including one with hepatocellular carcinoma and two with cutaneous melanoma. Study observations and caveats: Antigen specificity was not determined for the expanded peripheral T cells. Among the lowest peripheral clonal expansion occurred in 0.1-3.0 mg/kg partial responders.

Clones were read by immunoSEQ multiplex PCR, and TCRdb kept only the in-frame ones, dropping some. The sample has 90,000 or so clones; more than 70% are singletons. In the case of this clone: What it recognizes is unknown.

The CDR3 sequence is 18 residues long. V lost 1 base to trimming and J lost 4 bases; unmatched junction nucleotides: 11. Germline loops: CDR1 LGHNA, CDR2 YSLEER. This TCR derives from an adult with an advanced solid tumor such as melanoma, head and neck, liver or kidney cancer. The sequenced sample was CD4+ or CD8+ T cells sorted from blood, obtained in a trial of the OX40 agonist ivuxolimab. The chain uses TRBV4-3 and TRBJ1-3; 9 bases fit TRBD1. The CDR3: CASSQGPPGQGTGNTIYF. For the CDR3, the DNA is TGCGCCAGCAGCCAAGGGCCCCCGGGACAGGGTACGGGAAACACCATATATTTT.